This T cell receptor beta chain was documented in a study of chemoradiotherapy in HPV16-positive cancers (dated by TCRdb to 2022 to 2024). About the study as a whole: Using functional T-cell assays on cells from a couple of HPV16-positive patients, the researchers defined candidate HPV-specific T-cell clones and common TCR motifs. Whether T-cell immunity against the HPV oncoproteins E6 and E7 changes during chemoradiotherapy and whether survival is affected by this immunity were examined in the study. The candidate HPV-specific TCRs and motifs were subsequently tracked in TCR repertoires obtained from some 90 patients with HPV-related cancers.

Broader findings and caveats from the paper: The functional definition of HPV-specific T cells was derived from only a couple of HPV16-positive patients, and the survival association was reported for HPV16-positive patients. Improved recurrence-free survival in HPV16-positive patients was associated with expansion of HPV-responsive T cells during chemoradiotherapy. Expansion of candidate HPV-specific clones and E7-related TCR motifs was observed in the tumor microenvironment during treatment, whereas no such expansion was observed for non-HPV-specific T cells.

Repertoires were sampled multiple times during chemoradiotherapy, which allowed clonal expansion in the tumor microenvironment to be followed. Receptors were amplified or captured by the immunoSEQ multiplex PCR assay. What TCRdb holds here is the immuneACCESS table cut down to in-frame rearrangements. Part of the clones is not present; checked against another copy, under half of the missing clones reflect an unresolved V gene, and the others are unexplained. The sample yields about 68,000 clones; around nine tenths were counted once. The top ten clones comprise just over 4% of the sample. CDR1 and CDR2, looked up from the germline V gene, are MDHEN and SYDVKM. The CDR3 starts with the cysteine, ends with the phenylalanine, and has 15 residues. The DNA shown is the 45-base CDR3, in frame from base 1. V loses 5 bases at its end and J loses 7 bases; junction bases beyond the gene matches: 9. This clone was recorded only once. The target of this receptor is not known. No qualities accompany the bases; no much larger clone lies one base away.

The TCR comes from a human donor with HPV-associated anogenital cancer. In this chain, TRBV28 is recombined with TRBJ2-1, and 9 junction bases match TRBD1. The specimen comprised blood, sampled from a patient who underwent chemoradiotherapy. The CDR3 protein sequence reads: CASSRQGQGNNEQFF. The DNA sequence is given as TGTGCCAGCAGTCGGCAGGGACAGGGCAATAATGAGCAGTTCTTC. Full variable domain (CDR3 extended with the reference TRBV28 and TRBJ2-1 proteins): DVKVTQSSRYLVKRTGEKVFLECVQDMDHENMFWYRQDPGLGLRLIYFSYDVKMKEKGDIPEGYSVSREKKERFSLILESASTNQTSMYLCASSRQGQGNNEQFFGPGTRLTVL.